This T cell receptor beta chain was documented in a study of graft-versus-host responses after intestinal transplantation. Looking at the study overall: Isolated intestinal, liver-intestinal, or multivisceral transplants were what recipients had.

With regard to this clone: The antigen is undetermined.

General study points: Allografts of patients with graft-donor T cell macrochimerism showed high graft-versus-host to host-versus-graft clone ratios. Among recipient marrow samples, GvH clones were found; some appeared first in ileum or blood.

Assay: immunoSEQ multiplex PCR; the TCRdb copy retains only in-frame clones and omits some. The data show about 35,000 clones, more than 90% seen once. V lost 5 bases and J 1 base, leaving 12 bases between the germline ends. Germline-derived CDR1 and CDR2 are MNHNS and SASEGT. CDR3 length equals 14 residues. The genes are TRBV6-1 and TRBJ2-7; tentative D call: TRBD2 (6 bases). The receptor comes from a human patient who received an intestinal transplant, so some T cells may come from the graft donor. Here the sequenced sample was PBMCs, taken 16 days after intestinal transplant. The CDR3 coding sequence is TGTGCCAGCAGTCCCAGCCGGGGGTCCTACGAGCAGTACTTC. This sequence encodes CASSPSRGSYEQYF.